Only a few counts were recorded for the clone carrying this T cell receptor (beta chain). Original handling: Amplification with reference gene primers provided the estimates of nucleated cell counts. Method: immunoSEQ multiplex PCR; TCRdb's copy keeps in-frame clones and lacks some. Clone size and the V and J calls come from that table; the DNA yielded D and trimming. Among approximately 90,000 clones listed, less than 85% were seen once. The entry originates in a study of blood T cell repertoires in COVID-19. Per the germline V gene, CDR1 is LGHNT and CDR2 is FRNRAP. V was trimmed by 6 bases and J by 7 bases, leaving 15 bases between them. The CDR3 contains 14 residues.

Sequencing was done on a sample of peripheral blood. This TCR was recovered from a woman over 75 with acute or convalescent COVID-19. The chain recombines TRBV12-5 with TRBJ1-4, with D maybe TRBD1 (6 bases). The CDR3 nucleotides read TGTGCTAGTGGCGACGACAGGCATCTTGAAAAACTGTTTTTT. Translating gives CASGDDRHLEKLFF.